Presented here are 16 T cell receptor beta chains from one specimen sequenced in a study of blood T cell repertoires in COVID-19. Some clones are missing from TCRdb's copy, which holds only in-frame ones; the method was immunoSEQ multiplex PCR. The sample holds 80,000 or so clones, roughly 77% seen once. The source material was peripheral blood. The source is a man aged 45 to 65 with active or convalescent COVID-19.

V usage is TRBV4-1 and J usage is TRBJ2-7; 7 bases line up with TRBD1. In germline, CDR1 is MGHRA, CDR2 YSYEKL. Trimming took 5 bases from V and 3 from J; bases not matched to a gene: 10. The length of the CDR3 is 15 residues. CDR3 DNA: TGCGCCAGCAGCATTACAGGGGTTTACCTCTACGAGCAGTACTTC. It is translated as CASSITGVYLYEQYF.

The rearrangement uses TRBV19 and TRBJ2-1, with 7 bases that match TRBD2. Per germline, CDR1 LNHDA and CDR2 SQIVND (reference sequence). With 3 bases clipped from V and 3 bases from J, the junction kept 5 bases outside the gene matches. There are 15 residues in the CDR3. The CDR3 loop reads CASSMRGGVYNEQFF. The CDR3 DNA reads as TGTGCCAGTAGTATGCGTGGGGGGGTCTACAATGAGCAGTTCTTC.

This clone was seen just once. The V gene is TRBV6-5, the J gene TRBJ2-3; TRBD1 matches 8 bases. The germline CDR1 and CDR2 sequences are MNHEY and SVGAGI. This CDR3 has 13 amino acids. The trim removed 6 bases at V and 8 bases at J, leaving 7 bases unmatched. CDR3 sequence: CASRWTGQGTQYF. The CDR3 coding sequence is TGTGCCAGCAGGTGGACAGGGCAAGGTACGCAGTATTTT.

The J gene is TRBJ1-1, the V gene TRBV30; D is perhaps TRBD1 (5 bases). V was trimmed by 5 bases and J by 5 bases, leaving 15 bases between them. This CDR3 is built from 13 residues. Germline V gene lookup returns CDR1 GTSNPN and CDR2 SVGIG (reference sequence). In nucleotides, the CDR3 is TGTGCCTGGTTGGGGCGGGGGTGGACTGAAGCTTTCTTT. Amino acids: CAWLGRGWTEAFF.

The chain employs TRBV3-1 (or the pseudogene TRBV3-2) and TRBJ2-1, with unresolved D. This CDR3 region has 14 residues. V was cut by 1 base and J by 7 bases, with 11 bases left in between. Germline V gene lookup returns CDR1 LGHDT and CDR2 YNNKEL (reference sequence). The CDR3 bases are TGTGCCAGCAGCCAAGGTACGGGTTCGAATGAGCAGTTCTTC. Amino acids: CASSQGTGSNEQFF.

This clone was observed once. The V gene is TRBV5-6, the J gene TRBJ1-1; 7 nucleotides agree with TRBD1. Germline V gene sequence: CDR1 SGHDT, CDR2 YYEEEE. After removal of 6 bases from V and 7 bases from J, the junction contained 12 bases not matched to a gene. This CDR3 is 14 amino acids long. The chain's CDR3 is CASMGGQVNNEAFF. DNA for the CDR3: TGTGCCAGCATGGGAGGACAGGTTAATAATGAAGCTTTCTTT.

The chain employs TRBV5-1 and TRBJ1-1; D not resolved. The V gene lost 1 base and the J gene lost 2 bases, with 12 bases spanning the gap. This CDR3 comprises 15 residues. Germline CDR1 and CDR2: SGHRS and YFSETQ. In nucleotides, the CDR3 is TGCGCCAGCAGCTTGTTTTCAGCGGCCAACACTGAAGCTTTCTTT. It translates to CASSLFSAANTEAFF.

The table lists this clone with a few counts. CDR3 nucleotides: TGCGCCAGCAGAGGGGGCGGCTTGAGGACCGGGGAGCTGTTTTTT. Translation: CASRGGGLRTGELFF. The gene calls are TRBV5-1 and TRBJ2-2; 7 bases map to TRBD1. V gave up 5 bases and J gave up 5 bases; unmatched junction bases: 9. The CDR3 is made up of 15 amino acids. Germline V gives CDR1 SGHRS, CDR2 YFSETQ.

The J gene is TRBJ1-3, the V gene TRBV9; 8 nucleotides align to TRBD1. The trim removed 4 bases at V and 5 bases at J, leaving 11 bases unmatched. This CDR3 has 16 amino acids. Germline CDR1 reads SGDLS; CDR2 reads YYNGEE. The CDR3 region has the DNA TGTGCCAGCAGCCCCCAGGGACAGGAGGGACGAAACACCATATATTTT. This encodes CASSPQGQEGRNTIYF. The whole variable domain, filled in from reference TRBV9 and TRBJ1-3, reads DSGVTQTPKHLITATGQRVTLRCSPRSGDLSVYWYQQSLDQGLQFLIQYYNGEERAKGNILERFSAQQFPDLHSELNLSSLELGDSALYFCASSPQGQEGRNTIYFGEGSWLTVV.

The CDR3 spells CASSPQTGGDEKLFF. For the CDR3, the DNA is TGTGCCAGTAGTCCCCAGACAGGGGGAGACGAAAAACTGTTTTTT. This rearrangement joins TRBV19 to TRBJ1-4; 9 bases agree with TRBD1. J was trimmed by 8 bases and V by 5 bases; bases with no gene match: 9. There are 15 residues in the CDR3. Germline values: CDR1 LNHDA, CDR2 SQIVND (reference sequence). Supplemented by reference TRBV19 and TRBJ1-4, the full variable domain reads DGGITQSPKYLFRKEGQNVTLSCEQNLNHDAMYWYRQDPGQGLRLIYYSQIVNDFQKGDIAEGYSVSREKKESFPLTVTSAQKNPTAFYLCASSPQTGGDEKLFFGSGTQLSVL.

The rearrangement uses TRBV11-3 and TRBJ1-6; TRBD1 agrees at 7 bases. The trim removed 7 bases at V and 7 bases at J, leaving 4 bases unmatched. Germline V gene lookup returns CDR1 SGHNT and CDR2 YENEEA. This CDR3 has 13 amino acids. The DNA of the CDR3 is TGTGCCAGCAAGGACAGGTCAAATTCACCCCTCCACTTT. It is translated as CASKDRSNSPLHF.

CDR3 protein: CAINPRIRDRGQGYGYTF. The CDR3 bases are TGTGCCATCAACCCTAGGATCCGGGACAGGGGTCAAGGCTATGGCTACACCTTC. This chain joins TRBV10-3 and TRBJ1-2; TRBD1 matches 10 bases. The CDR3 is 18 residues long. Germline assignment: CDR1 ENHRY and CDR2 SYGVKD. The junction had 18 bases not matched to a gene; V was cut back by 7 bases and J by 4 bases.

V is TRBV9 and J is TRBJ1-6; tentatively, D is TRBD1 (6 bases). Germline V gives CDR1 SGDLS, CDR2 YYNGEE. V lost 0 bases and J 7 bases, leaving 11 bases between the germline ends. CDR3 length equals 15 residues. The DNA for the CDR3 is TGTGCCAGCAGCGTAGATCCAACAGGGAATTCACCCCTCCACTTT. Translation gives CASSVDPTGNSPLHF.

This chain's CDR3 is CASSLSRGSSYNSPLHF. The CDR3 DNA is TGTGCCAGCAGTTTATCCCGGGGGAGCTCCTATAATTCACCCCTCCACTTT. This sequence joins TRBV27 and TRBJ1-6; D may be TRBD1 (5 bases). The V gene's germline CDR1 is MNHEY and CDR2 SMNVEV (reference sequence). Trimming took off 0 bases at V and 0 bases at J, with 9 bases between the two ends. The CDR3 loop spans 17 amino acids.

The rearrangement uses TRBV2 and TRBJ1-5, with D possibly matching TRBD1 (5 bases). CDR1 and CDR2 from the germline V gene are SNHLY and FYNNEI. V lost 3 bases and J 5 bases, leaving 8 bases between the germline ends. This CDR3 has 13 residues. Here the CDR3 reads CASSDRDYQPQHF. The CDR3 region has the DNA TGTGCCAGCAGTGACAGGGACTATCAGCCCCAGCATTTT.

J is TRBJ2-5 and V is TRBV7-9, with D uncertain. The ends were cut back, 1 base at V and 5 bases at J, with 5 bases in the middle. Germline V gives CDR1 SEHNR, CDR2 FQNEAQ (reference sequence). CDR3 length: 12 residues. This chain's CDR3 is CASSLESETQYF. The CDR3 DNA reads as TGTGCCAGCAGCTTAGAAAGCGAGACCCAGTACTTC.